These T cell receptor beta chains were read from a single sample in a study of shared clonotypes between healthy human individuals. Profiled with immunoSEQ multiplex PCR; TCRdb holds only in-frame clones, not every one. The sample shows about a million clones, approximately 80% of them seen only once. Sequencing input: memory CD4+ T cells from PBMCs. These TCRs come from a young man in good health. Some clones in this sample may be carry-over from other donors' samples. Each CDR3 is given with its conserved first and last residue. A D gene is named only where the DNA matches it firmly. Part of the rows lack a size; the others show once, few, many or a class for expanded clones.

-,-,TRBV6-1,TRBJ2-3,CASSGGAEADTQYF,TGTGCCAGCAGCGGAGGAGCAGAAGCAGATACGCAGTATTTT
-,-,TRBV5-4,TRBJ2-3,CASSLEGSTQYF,TGTGCCAGCAGCTTGGAGGGTAGTACGCAGTATTTT
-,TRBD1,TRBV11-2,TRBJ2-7,CASSLLAGGSSEQYF,TGTGCCAGCAGCTTATTGGCAGGGGGCTCTTCCGAGCAGTACTTC
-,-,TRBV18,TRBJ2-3,CASSPQDTQYF,TGTGCCAGCTCACCTCAAGATACGCAGTATTTT
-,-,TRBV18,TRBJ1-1,CASSPRGTEGLNTEAFF,TGTGCCAGCTCACCACGGGGGACGGAGGGACTGAACACTGAAGCTTTCTTT
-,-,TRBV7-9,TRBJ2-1,CASSFGTGEDEQFF,TGTGCCAGCAGCTTCGGAACAGGGGAGGATGAGCAGTTCTTC
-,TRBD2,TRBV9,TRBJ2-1,CASSALGREVLNEQFF,TGTGCCAGCAGCGCGCTAGGGCGGGAGGTACTCAATGAGCAGTTCTTC
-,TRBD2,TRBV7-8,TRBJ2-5,CASSPWGGAQYF,TGTGCCAGCAGCCCCTGGGGGGGGGCCCAGTACTTC
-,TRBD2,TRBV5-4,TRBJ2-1,CASSFRTSPEQFF,TGTGCCAGCAGCTTCCGGACTAGTCCTGAGCAGTTCTTC
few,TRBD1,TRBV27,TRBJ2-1,CASSPRFGTGEDGEQFF,TGTGCCAGCAGTCCCCGTTTCGGGACAGGGGAGGACGGCGAGCAGTTCTTC
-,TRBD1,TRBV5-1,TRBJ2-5,CASSFGQGARETQYF,TGCGCCAGCAGCTTCGGACAGGGGGCGAGGGAGACCCAGTACTTC
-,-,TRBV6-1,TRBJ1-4,CASSRWAGVEKLFF,TGTGCCAGCAGCCGGTGGGCAGGGGTCGAAAAACTGTTTTTT
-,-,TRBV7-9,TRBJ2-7,CASSQRNYEQYF,TGTGCCAGCAGCCAACGGAACTACGAGCAGTACTTC
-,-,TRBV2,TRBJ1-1,CASSPNPLNTEAFF,TGTGCCAGCAGTCCGAATCCCTTGAACACTGAAGCTTTCTTT
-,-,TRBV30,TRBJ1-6,CAWSVNSPLHF,TGTGCCTGGAGTGTGAATTCACCCCTCCACTTT
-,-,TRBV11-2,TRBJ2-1,CASSLLKREQFF,TGTGCCAGCAGCCTCCTTAAACGGGAGCAGTTCTTC
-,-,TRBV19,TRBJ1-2,CASSIVRLQDGYTF,TGTGCCAGTAGTATAGTGCGGTTGCAAGATGGCTACACCTTC
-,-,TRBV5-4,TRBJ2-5,CASSLRPGRETQYF,TGTGCCAGCAGCTTGAGGCCAGGGCGAGAGACCCAGTACTTC
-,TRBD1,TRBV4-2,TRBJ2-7,CASSQDRGQFYEQYF,TGTGCCAGCAGCCAAGATAGGGGACAGTTCTACGAGCAGTACTTC
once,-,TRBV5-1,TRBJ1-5,CASSPNLGNQPQHF,TGCGCCAGCAGCCCTAACCTGGGCAATCAGCCCCAGCATTTT
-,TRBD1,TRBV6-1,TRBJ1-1,CASRTRGGPYTEAFF,TGTGCCAGCAGGACCAGGGGGGGTCCCTACACTGAAGCTTTCTTT
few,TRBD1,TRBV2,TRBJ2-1,CASSGQGAYNEQFF,TGTGCCAGCAGCGGACAGGGGGCTTACAATGAGCAGTTCTTC
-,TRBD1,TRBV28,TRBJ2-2,CASSPGQAGSGELFF,TGTGCCAGCAGTCCGGGACAGGCTGGGTCCGGGGAGCTGTTTTTT
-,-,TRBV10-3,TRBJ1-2,CASNQEDSLYGYTF,TGTGCCTCCAATCAGGAGGACAGCCTATATGGCTACACCTTC
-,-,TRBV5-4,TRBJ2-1,CASRPQDQLYEQFF,TGTGCCAGCAGACCCCAGGATCAGTTGTATGAGCAGTTCTTC
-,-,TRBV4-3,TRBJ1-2,CASSQGGPGANYGYTF,TGCGCCAGCAGCCAAGGGGGTCCGGGAGCTAACTATGGCTACACCTTC
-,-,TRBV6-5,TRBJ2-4,CASSYRGPKNIQYF,TGTGCCAGCAGTTACAGGGGACCCAAAAACATTCAGTACTTC
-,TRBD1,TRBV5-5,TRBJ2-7,CASTSNPGQGYEQYF,TGTGCCAGCACTTCTAACCCGGGACAGGGGTACGAGCAGTACTTC
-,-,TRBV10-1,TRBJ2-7,CASSRHQSYEQYF,TGCGCCAGCTCCAGACACCAATCCTACGAGCAGTACTTC
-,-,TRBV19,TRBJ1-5,CASGRGRQSHQPQHF,TGTGCCTCGGGACGAGGGAGGCAGTCACATCAGCCCCAGCATTTT
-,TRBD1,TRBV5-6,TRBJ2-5,CASSRTGNTQYF,TGTGCCAGCAGCCGGACAGGGAACACCCAGTACTTC
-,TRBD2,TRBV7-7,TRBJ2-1,CASSLGGGSYNEQFF,TGTGCCAGCAGCTTAGGCGGGGGATCCTACAATGAGCAGTTCTTC
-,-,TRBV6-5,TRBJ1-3,CASSYSLQTSGNTIYF,TGTGCCAGCAGTTACTCCCTGCAGACCTCTGGAAACACCATATATTTT
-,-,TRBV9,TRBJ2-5,CASSAQETQYF,TGTGCCAGCAGTGCACAAGAGACCCAGTACTTC
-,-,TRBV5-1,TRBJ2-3,CASSPGQPADTQYF,TGCGCCAGCAGCCCAGGACAACCGGCAGATACGCAGTATTTT
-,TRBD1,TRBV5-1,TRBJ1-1,CASALTGRNTEAFF,TGCGCCAGCGCCCTGACAGGGAGGAACACTGAAGCTTTCTTT
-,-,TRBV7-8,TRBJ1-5,CASSSRYSNQPQHF,TGTGCCAGCAGCTCCAGATATAGCAATCAGCCCCAGCATTTT
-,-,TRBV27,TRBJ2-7,CASSLEPYEQYF,TGTGCCAGCAGTCTAGAGCCTTACGAGCAGTACTTC
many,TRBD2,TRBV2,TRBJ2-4,CASSQTSGRDSVGKNIQYF,TGTGCCAGCAGTCAGACTAGCGGGAGGGACTCTGTGGGCAAAAACATTCAGTACTTC
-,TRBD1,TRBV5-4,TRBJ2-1,CASSLRQGGYNEQFF,TGTGCCAGCAGCTTGCGACAGGGGGGTTACAATGAGCAGTTCTTC
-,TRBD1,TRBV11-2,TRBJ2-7,CASSPISGQGIYEQYF,TGTGCCAGCAGCCCAATCTCCGGACAGGGAATCTACGAGCAGTACTTC
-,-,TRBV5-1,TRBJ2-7,CASSLSQGGYEQYF,TGCGCCAGCAGCTTAAGCCAGGGCGGCTACGAGCAGTACTTC
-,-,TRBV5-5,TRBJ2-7,CASSSSWARNEQYF,TGTGCCAGCAGCTCGTCTTGGGCCAGAAACGAGCAGTACTTC
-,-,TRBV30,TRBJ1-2,CAWSRQPNYGYTF,TGTGCCTGGAGTCGACAGCCTAACTATGGCTACACCTTC
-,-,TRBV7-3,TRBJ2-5,CASSLGGAARETQYF,TGTGCCAGCAGCTTAGGCGGGGCTGCCCGGGAGACCCAGTACTTC